In its sample, the clone carrying this T cell receptor beta chain was seen many times. Its antigen remains unknown. Assembly of TCR beta libraries relied on iRepertoire HTBI primers together with Arm-PCR of CDR3 regions. TCRdb itself ran the multiplex PCR reads through MiXCR, one entry per CDR3 protein. The table includes roughly 500,000 distinct CDR3 sequences, 20% to 25% detected once. The CDR3 is 15 amino acids. The J segment lost 7 bases and the V segment lost 2 bases, leaving 3 bases of the junction unmatched. Germline loops: CDR1 SNHLY, CDR2 FYNNEI. These data originate in a study of regulatory T cells in long-lasting Graves disease. Study-level points and caveats: Small numbers of samples may have cut accuracy. Blood alone, not thyroid tissue, was studied. Comparison showed that persistent patients shared more public clonotypes (about 3,000) than new patients (approximately 930).

Time point reported: persistent/refractory GD, antithyroid drugs over 5 years with positive TRAb. From RNA extracted from PBMCs, the TCR library was made. Peripheral blood, about 10 milliliters of it, was drawn into EDTA tubes. The source material was peripheral blood mononuclear cells (PBMCs), sampled when the disease was refractory, from a patient treated with antithyroid drugs. The chain links TRBV2 to TRBJ1-4; 11 bases match TRBD1. The clonotype originates from a female donor with Graves disease. The CDR3 DNA is TGTGCCAGCAGTGAACAAGGGACAGGGGGTGAAAAACTGTTTTTT. Its translation: CASSEQGTGGEKLFF.